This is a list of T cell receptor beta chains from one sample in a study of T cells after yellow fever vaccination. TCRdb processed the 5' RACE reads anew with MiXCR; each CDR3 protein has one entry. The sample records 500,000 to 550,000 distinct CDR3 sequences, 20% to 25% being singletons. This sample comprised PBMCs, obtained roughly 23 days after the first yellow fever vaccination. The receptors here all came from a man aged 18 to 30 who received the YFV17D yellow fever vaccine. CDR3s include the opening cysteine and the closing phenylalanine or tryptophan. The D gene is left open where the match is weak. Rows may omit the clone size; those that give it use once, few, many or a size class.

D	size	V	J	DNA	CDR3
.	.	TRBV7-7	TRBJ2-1	TGTGCCAGCAGCTTAAGTCCAAATTATATCCATGAGCAGTTCTTC	CASSLSPNYIHEQFF
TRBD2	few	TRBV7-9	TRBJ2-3	TGTGCCAGCAGCTTAAATGCGGGGGAAACCCCTGATACGCAGTATTTT	CASSLNAGETPDTQYF
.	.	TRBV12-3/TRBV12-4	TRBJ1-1	TGTGCCAGCAGAACCGGACTGTACACTGAAGCTTTCTTT	CASRTGLYTEAFF
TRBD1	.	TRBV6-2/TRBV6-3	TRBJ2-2	TGTGCCAGCGGCCGGGACAGGAACACCGGGGAGCTGTTTTTT	CASGRDRNTGELFF
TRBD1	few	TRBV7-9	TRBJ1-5	TGTGCCAGCAGCCGAGCCCTAGGGGGCGTTTATCAGCCCCAGCATTTT	CASSRALGGVYQPQHF
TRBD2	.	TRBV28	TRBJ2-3	TGTGCCAGCAGTTCCTATGGGCGGGGGGGCACAGATACGCAGTATTTT	CASSSYGRGGTDTQYF
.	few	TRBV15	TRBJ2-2	TGTGCCACCAGCAGAGATTTGACCGGGGAGCTGTTTTTT	CATSRDLTGELFF
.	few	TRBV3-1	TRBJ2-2	TGTGCCAGCAGCCCGTTTGTCCCCGGGGAGCTGTTTTTT	CASSPFVPGELFF
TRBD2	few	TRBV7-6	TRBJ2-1	TGTGCCAGCAGCTCCCGGGGGGGCCAGAATGAGCAGTTCTTC	CASSSRGGQNEQFF
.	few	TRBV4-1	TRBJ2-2	TGCGCCAGCAGCCAAGAGGCAGTTGCCGGGGAGCTGTTTTTT	CASSQEAVAGELFF
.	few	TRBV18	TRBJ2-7	TGTGCCAGCTCACCTTCATCCCTCGTCTCCTACGAGCAGTACTTC	CASSPSSLVSYEQYF
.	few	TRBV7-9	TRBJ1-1	TGTGCCAGCACCACTAGCGGGAACACTGAAGCTTTCTTT	CASTTSGNTEAFF
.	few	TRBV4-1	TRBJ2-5	TGCGCCAGCAGCTACAGGGACACCCTCGGGGAGACCCAGTACTTC	CASSYRDTLGETQYF
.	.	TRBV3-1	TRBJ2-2	TGTGCCAGCAGCCCTCCACTAAACACCGGGGAGCTGTTTTTT	CASSPPLNTGELFF
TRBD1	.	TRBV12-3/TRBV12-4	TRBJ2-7	TGTGCCAGCAGTTCCGCCCGACAGGGCTCCTACGAGCAGTACTTC	CASSSARQGSYEQYF
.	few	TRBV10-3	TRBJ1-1	TGTGCCATCAGACAGAACACTGAAGCTTTCTTT	CAIRQNTEAFF
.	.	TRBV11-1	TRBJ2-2	TGTGCCAGCAGCCCCCGTTTGGGCGGCTGGGCCACGGCCGGGGAGCTGTTTTTT	CASSPRLGGWATAGELFF
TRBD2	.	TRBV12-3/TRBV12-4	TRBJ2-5	TGTGCCAGCAGCCGGGGACTAGCGGGGGGAGGGGAGACCCAGTACTTC	CASSRGLAGGGETQYF
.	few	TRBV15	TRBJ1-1	TGTGCCACCAGCAGAGATCCGTTGGACATGAACACTGAAGCTTTCTTT	CATSRDPLDMNTEAFF
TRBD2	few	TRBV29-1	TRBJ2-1	TGCAGCGTTGAAGATTGGGGGGGTAGAAATGAGCAGTTCTTC	CSVEDWGGRNEQFF
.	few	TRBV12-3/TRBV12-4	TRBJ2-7	TGTGCCAGCAGTTTTGGTTTCGAGAGCTACGAGCAGTACTTC	CASSFGFESYEQYF
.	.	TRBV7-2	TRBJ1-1	TGTGCCAGCAGCTTAGACATTCCGACTGAAGCTTTCTTT	CASSLDIPTEAFF
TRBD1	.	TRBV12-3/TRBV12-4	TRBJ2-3	TGTGCCAGCACTGTTGGACAGGGGCTCCCAGATACGCAGTATTTT	CASTVGQGLPDTQYF
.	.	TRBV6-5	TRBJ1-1	TGTGCCAGCAGTTACTTTACGGGCAGGAACACTGAAGCTTTCTTT	CASSYFTGRNTEAFF
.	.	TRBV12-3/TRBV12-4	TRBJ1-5	TGTGCCAGCACCCCGGGCCAGAATCAGCCCCAGCATTTT	CASTPGQNQPQHF
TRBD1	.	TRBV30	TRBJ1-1	TGTGCCTGGGGGACAGGGAGCACTGAAGCTTTCTTT	CAWGTGSTEAFF
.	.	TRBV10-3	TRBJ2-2	TGTGCCATCAGTGAGTCAGTGGCGGGGATGAACACCGGGGAGCTGTTTTTT	CAISESVAGMNTGELFF
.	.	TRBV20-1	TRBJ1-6	TGCAGTGCTCCACAGGATTCCTACCTTAATTCACCCCTCCACTTT	CSAPQDSYLNSPLHF
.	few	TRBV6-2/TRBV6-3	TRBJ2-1	TGTGCCAGCAGTTACCGGTCGAACAATGAGCAGTTCTTC	CASSYRSNNEQFF
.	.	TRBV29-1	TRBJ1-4	TGCAGCGCATCCAACAGCGCAACTAATGAAAAACTGTTTTTT	CSASNSATNEKLFF
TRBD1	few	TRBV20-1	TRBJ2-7	TGCAGTGCTGTAAGTCCGGGACAGATTTCCTACGAGCAGTACTTC	CSAVSPGQISYEQYF
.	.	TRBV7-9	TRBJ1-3	TGTGCCAGCAGCCCCCGGAGGGGACGGGACGACCGAAACACCATATATTTT	CASSPRRGRDDRNTIYF
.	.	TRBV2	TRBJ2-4	TGTGCCAGCAGTGAAGGGCCCTGGGACAAAAACATTCAGTACTTC	CASSEGPWDKNIQYF
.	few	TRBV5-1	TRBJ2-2	TGCGCCAGCAGCCCGGACCACTACACCGGGGAGCTGTTTTTT	CASSPDHYTGELFF
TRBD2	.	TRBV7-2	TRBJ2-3	TGTGCCAGCAGCTTAGAAGCGGGGGGGCCCCATACGCAGTATTTT	CASSLEAGGPHTQYF
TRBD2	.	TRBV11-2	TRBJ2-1	TGTGCCAGCAGGTCCACTAGCGGGGGCCGTAGCTCCTACAATGAGCAGTTCTTC	CASRSTSGGRSSYNEQFF
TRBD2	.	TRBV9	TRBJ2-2	TGTGCCAGCAGCGTACCCCTACGGGGAGGGTCGAACACCGGGGAGCTGTTTTTT	CASSVPLRGGSNTGELFF
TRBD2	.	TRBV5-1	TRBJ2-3	TGCGCCAGCAGCAACCGGGACTATTATAGCACAGATACGCAGTATTTT	CASSNRDYYSTDTQYF
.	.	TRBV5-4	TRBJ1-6	TGTGCCAGCAGCTTGGGTCACAGTCTTAATTCACCCCTCCACTTT	CASSLGHSLNSPLHF
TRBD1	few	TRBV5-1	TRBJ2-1	TGCGCCAGCAGCTTCCTCCCGCCCGGGACAGGGAATAATGAGCAGTTCTTC	CASSFLPPGTGNNEQFF
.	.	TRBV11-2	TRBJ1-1	TGTGCCAGCAGCCCAATAACGGGACCCCGGACTGAAGCTTTCTTT	CASSPITGPRTEAFF
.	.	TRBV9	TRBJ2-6	TGTGCCAGCAGCCACGACCGTTTTGGTGGGGCCAACGTCCTGACTTTC	CASSHDRFGGANVLTF
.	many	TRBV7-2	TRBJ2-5	TGTGCCAGCAGCTCCCGGGTAGCGGAAGAGACCCAGTACTTC	CASSSRVAEETQYF
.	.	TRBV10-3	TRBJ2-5	TGTGCCATCAGTGAGGAGGGGTTCAGGGGCCAGTACTTC	CAISEEGFRGQYF
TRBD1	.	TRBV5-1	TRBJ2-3	TGCGCCAGCAGCATACGCACACAGGGGTTGGACCCAGATACGCAGTATTTT	CASSIRTQGLDPDTQYF
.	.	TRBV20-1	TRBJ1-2	TGCAGTGCTAGAGATCAGGGGTTGGGTATCTATGGCTACACCTTC	CSARDQGLGIYGYTF
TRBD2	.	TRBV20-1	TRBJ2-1	TGCAGTGCTAGAGATCAGCGGGGGGCATACAATGAGCAGTTCTTC	CSARDQRGAYNEQFF
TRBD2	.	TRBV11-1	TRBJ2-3	TGTGCCAGCAGCCTAAAGGGGAGGGCGTCGTCTAGCACAGATACGCAGTATTTT	CASSLKGRASSSTDTQYF
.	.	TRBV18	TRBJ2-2	TGTGCCAGCTCACCCACCCGAGACGGGACCGGGGAGCTGTTTTTT	CASSPTRDGTGELFF
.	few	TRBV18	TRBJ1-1	TGTGCCAGCGCGAAACCCGCGGGCCATGAAGCTTTCTTT	CASAKPAGHEAFF
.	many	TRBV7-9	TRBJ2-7	TGTGCCAGCTCATTGGGACGGAGCTCCTACGAGCAGTACTTC	CASSLGRSSYEQYF
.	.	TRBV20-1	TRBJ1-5	TGCAGTGCTCGGGAGGGGGATAGCAATCAGCCCCAGCATTTT	CSAREGDSNQPQHF
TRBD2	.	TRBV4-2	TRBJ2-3	TGTGCCAGCAGCCAAGATAGGCGGCTAGCGGGGCCCACAGATACGCAGTATTTT	CASSQDRRLAGPTDTQYF
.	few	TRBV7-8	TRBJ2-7	TGTGCCAGCAGCTTAGAAGTCGCTGGTGTGGGGGCGGGCGAGCAGTACTTC	CASSLEVAGVGAGEQYF
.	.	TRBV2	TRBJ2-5	TGTGCCAGCAGCGCCCGGACCACCCCCCTGTTC	CASSARTTPLF